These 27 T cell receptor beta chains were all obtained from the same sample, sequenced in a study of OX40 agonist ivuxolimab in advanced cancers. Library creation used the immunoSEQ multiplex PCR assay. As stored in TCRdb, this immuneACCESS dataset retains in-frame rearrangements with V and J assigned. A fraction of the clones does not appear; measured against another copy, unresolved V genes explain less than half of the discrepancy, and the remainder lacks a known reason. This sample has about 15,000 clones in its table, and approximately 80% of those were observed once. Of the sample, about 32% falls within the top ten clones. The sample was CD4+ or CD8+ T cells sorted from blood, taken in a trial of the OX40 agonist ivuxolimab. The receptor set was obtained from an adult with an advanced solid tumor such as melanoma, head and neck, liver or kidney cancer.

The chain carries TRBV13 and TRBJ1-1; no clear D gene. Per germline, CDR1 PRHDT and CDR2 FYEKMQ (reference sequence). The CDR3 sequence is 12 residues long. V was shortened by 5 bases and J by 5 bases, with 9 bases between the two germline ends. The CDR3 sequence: CASSATLTEAFF. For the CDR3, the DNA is TGTGCCAGCAGCGCGACGTTGACTGAAGCTTTCTTT.

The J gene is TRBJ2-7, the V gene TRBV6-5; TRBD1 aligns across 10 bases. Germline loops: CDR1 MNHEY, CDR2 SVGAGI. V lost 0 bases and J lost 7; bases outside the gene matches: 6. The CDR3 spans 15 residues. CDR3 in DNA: TGTGCCAGCAGTTACTCAGACAGGGGGCGTGTGGAGCAGTACTTC. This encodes CASSYSDRGRVEQYF.

In DNA form, the CDR3 reads TGTGCCAGCAGTGAAAGTATGGACAGCCAAGAGACCCAGTACTTC. Translated, it gives CASSESMDSQETQYF. V gene TRBV25-1 combines with J gene TRBJ2-5, with D possibly TRBD1 on 6 matching bases. This CDR3 contains 15 residues. Germline CDR1 and CDR2: MGHDK and SYGVNS. Deletions cut 2 bases from V and 1 base from J, with 11 bases between.

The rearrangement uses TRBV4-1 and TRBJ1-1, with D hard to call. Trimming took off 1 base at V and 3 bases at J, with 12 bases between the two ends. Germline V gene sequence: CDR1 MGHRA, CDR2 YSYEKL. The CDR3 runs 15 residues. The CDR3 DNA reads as TGCGCCAGCAGCCAAGTGACCTTTTGGGACACTGAAGCTTTCTTT. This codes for CASSQVTFWDTEAFF.

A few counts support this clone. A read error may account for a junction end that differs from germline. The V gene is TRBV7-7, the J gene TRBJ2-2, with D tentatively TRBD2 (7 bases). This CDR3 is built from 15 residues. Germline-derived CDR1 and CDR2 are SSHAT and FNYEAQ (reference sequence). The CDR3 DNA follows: TGTGCTAGCAGCTTAGGCGGGGGCGCCTCCGGGGAGCTGTTTTTT. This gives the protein CASSLGGGASGELFF.

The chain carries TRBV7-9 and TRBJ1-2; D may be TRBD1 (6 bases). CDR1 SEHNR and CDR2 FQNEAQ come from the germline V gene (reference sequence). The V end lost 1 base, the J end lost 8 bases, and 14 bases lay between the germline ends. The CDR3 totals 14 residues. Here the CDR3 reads CASSLDKDRWGYTF. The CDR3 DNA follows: TGTGCCAGCAGCTTAGATAAAGACAGGTGGGGCTACACCTTC.

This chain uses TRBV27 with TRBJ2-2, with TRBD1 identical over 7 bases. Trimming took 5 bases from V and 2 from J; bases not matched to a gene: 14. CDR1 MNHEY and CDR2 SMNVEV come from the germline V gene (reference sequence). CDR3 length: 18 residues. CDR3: CASSPLHPTGANTGELFF. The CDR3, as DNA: TGTGCCAGCAGTCCTTTACACCCCACAGGGGCCAACACCGGGGAGCTGTTTTTT.

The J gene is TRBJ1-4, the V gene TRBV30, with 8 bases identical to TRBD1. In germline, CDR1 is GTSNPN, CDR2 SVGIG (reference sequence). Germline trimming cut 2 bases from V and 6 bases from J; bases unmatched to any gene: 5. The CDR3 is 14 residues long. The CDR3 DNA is TGTGCCTGGAGTTTAGCGGACAGGGATGAAAAACTGTTTTTT. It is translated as CAWSLADRDEKLFF.

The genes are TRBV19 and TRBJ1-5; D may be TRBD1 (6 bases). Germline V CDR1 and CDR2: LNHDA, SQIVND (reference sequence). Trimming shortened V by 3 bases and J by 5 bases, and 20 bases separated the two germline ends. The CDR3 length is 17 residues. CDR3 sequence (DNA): TGTGCCAGTAGTATCCCCCTCAGGCAGGGGTGGGATCAGCCCCAGCATTTT. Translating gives CASSIPLRQGWDQPQHF. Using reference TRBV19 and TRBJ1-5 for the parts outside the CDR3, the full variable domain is DGGITQSPKYLFRKEGQNVTLSCEQNLNHDAMYWYRQDPGQGLRLIYYSQIVNDFQKGDIAEGYSVSREKKESFPLTVTSAQKNPTAFYLCASSIPLRQGWDQPQHFGDGTRLSIL.

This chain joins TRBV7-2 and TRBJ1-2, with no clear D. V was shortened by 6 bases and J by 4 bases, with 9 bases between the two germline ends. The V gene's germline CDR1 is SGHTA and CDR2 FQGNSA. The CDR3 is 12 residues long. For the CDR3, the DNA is TGTGCCAGCAGTCAACTATCCTATGGCTACACCTTC. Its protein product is CASSQLSYGYTF.

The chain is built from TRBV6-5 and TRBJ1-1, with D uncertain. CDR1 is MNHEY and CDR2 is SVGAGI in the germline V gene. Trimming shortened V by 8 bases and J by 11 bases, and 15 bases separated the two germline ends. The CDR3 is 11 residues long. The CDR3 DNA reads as TGTGCCAGCTCATTCTTGTCAGAGGCTTTCTTT. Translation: CASSFLSEAFF.

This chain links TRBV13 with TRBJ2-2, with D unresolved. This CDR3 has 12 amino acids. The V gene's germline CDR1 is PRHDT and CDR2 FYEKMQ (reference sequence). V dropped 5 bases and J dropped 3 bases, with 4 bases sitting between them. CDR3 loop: CASSVHTGELFF. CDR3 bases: TGTGCCAGCAGCGTCCACACCGGGGAGCTGTTTTTT.

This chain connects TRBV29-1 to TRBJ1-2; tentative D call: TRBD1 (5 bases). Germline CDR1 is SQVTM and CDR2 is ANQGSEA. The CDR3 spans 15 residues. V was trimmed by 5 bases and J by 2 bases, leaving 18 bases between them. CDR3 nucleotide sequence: TGCAGCGTTTACCTCAGCCCGACAGAAAACTATGGCTACACCTTC. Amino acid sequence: CSVYLSPTENYGYTF.

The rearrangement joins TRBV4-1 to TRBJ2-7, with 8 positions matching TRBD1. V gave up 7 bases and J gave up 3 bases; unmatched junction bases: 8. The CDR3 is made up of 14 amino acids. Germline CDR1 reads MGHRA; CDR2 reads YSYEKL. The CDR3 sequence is CASKPGQGDYEQYF. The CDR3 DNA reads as TGCGCCAGCAAGCCTGGACAGGGAGACTACGAGCAGTACTTC.

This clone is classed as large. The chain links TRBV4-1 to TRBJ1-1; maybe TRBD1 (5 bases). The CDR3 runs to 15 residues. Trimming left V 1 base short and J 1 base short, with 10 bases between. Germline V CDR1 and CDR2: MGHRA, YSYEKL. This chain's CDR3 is CASSQVRDPNTEAFF. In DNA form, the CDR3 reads TGCGCCAGCAGCCAAGTCCGGGACCCGAACACTGAAGCTTTCTTT.

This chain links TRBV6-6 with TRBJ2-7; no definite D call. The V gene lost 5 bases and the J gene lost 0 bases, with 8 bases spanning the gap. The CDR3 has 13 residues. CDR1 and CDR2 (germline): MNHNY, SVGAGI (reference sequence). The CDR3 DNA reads TGTGCCAGCAGTGACACACCCTCCTACGAGCAGTACTTC. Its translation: CASSDTPSYEQYF.

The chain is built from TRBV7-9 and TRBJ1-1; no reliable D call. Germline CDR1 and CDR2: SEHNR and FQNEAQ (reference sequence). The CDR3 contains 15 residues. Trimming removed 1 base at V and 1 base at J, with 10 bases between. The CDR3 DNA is TGTGCCAGCAGCTTAGACCCAGCGCAGAACACTGAAGCTTTCTTT. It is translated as CASSLDPAQNTEAFF.

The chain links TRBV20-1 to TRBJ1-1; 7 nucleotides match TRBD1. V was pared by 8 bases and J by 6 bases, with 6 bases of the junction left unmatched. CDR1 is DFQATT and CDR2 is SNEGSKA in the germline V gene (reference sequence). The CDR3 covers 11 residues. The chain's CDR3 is CSTGVGAEAFF. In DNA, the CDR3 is TGCAGTACAGGGGTTGGGGCTGAAGCTTTCTTT.

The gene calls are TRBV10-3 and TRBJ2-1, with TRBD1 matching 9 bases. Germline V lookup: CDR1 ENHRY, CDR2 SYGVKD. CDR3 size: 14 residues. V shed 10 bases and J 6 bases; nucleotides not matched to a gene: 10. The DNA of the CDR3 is TGTGCCACCGCGGCCGGGACAGGGTTCAATGAGCAGTTCTTC. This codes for CATAAGTGFNEQFF.

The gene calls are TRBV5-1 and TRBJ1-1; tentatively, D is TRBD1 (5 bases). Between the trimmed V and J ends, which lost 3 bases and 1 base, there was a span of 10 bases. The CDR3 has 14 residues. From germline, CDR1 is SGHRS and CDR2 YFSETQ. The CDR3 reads CASSWGEANTEAFF. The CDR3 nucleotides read TGCGCCAGCAGCTGGGGGGAGGCGAACACTGAAGCTTTCTTT.

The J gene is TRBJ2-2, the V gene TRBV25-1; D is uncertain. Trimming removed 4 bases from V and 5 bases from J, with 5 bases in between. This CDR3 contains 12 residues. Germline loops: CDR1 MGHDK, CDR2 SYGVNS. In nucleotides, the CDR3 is TGTGCCAGCAGTGGCGAAACCGGGGAGCTGTTTTTT. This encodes CASSGETGELFF.

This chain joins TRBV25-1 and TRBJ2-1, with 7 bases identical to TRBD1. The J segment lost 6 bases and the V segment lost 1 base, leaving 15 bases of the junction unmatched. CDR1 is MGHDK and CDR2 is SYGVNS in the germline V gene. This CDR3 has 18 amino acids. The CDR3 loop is CASSEFSTGLEVGNEQFF. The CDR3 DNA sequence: TGTGCCAGCAGTGAATTTTCGACAGGGTTGGAAGTAGGCAATGAGCAGTTCTTC.

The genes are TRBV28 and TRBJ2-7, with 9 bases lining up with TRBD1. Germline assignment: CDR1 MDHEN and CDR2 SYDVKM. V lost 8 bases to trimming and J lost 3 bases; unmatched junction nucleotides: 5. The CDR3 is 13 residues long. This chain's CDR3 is CASSTGGSYEQYF. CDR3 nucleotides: TGTGCCAGCTCCACAGGGGGCAGCTACGAGCAGTACTTC.

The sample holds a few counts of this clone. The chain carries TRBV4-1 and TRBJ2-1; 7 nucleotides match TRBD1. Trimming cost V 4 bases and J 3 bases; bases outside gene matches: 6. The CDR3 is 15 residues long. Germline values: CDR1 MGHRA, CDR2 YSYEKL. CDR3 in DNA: TGCGCCAGCAGCCGAACGACAGGGAACTACAATGAGCAGTTCTTC. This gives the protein CASSRTTGNYNEQFF.

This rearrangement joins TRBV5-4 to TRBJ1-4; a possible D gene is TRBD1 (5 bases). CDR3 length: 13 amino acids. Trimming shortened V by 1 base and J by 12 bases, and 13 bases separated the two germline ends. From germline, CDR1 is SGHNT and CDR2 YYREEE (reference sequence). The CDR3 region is CASSLNQRGELFF. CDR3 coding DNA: TGTGCCAGCAGCTTGAATCAAAGGGGTGAACTGTTTTTT.

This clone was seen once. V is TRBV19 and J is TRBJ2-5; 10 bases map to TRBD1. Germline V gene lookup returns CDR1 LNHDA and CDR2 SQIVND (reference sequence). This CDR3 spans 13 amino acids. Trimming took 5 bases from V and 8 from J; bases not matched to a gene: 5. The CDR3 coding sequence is TGTGCCAGTAGTCCCGGACAGGGGGGCACCCAGTACTTC. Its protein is CASSPGQGGTQYF.

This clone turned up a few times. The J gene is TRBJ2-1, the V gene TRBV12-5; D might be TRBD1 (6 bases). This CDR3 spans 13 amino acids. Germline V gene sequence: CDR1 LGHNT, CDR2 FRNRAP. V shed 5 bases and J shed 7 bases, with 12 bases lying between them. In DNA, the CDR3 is TGTGCTAGTGGTCCTGGACAGATTAATGAGCAGTTCTTC. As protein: CASGPGQINEQFF. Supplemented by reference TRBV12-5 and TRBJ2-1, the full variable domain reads DARVTQTPRHKVTEMGQEVTMRCQPILGHNTVFWYRQTMMQGLELLAYFRNRAPLDDSGMPKDRFSAEMPDATLATLKIQPSEPRDSAVYFCASGPGQINEQFFGPGTRLTVL.